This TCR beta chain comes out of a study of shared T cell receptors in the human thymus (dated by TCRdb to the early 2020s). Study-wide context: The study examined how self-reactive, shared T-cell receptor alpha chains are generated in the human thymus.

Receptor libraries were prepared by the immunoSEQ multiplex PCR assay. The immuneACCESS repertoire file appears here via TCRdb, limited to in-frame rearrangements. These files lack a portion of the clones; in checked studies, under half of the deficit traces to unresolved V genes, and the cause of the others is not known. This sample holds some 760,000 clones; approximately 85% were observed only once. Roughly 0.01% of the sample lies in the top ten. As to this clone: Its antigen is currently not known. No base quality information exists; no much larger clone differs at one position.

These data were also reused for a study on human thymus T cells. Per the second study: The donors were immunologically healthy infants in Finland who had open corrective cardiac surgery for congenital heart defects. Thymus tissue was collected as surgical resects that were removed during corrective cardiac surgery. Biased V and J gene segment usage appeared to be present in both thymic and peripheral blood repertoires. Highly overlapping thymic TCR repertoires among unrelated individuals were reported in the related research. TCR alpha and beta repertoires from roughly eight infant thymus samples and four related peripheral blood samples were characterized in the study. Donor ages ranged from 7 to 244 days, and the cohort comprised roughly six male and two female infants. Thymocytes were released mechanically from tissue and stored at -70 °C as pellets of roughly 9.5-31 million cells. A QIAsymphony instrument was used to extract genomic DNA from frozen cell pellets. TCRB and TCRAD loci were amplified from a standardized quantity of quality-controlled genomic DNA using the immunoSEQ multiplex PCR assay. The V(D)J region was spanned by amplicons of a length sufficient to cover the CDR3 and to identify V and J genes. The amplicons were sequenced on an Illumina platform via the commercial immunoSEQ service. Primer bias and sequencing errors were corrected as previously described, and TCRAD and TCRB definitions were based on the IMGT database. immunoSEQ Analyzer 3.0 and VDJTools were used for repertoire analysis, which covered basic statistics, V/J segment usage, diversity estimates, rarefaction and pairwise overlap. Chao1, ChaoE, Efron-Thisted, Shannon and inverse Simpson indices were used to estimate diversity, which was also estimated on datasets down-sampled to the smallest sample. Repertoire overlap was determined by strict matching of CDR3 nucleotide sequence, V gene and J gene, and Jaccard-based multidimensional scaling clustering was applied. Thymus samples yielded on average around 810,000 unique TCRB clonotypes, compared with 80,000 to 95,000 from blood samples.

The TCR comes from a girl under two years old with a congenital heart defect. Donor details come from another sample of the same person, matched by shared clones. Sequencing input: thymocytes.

For the CDR3, the sequence is CASSQAGSSYNEQFF. Here is the DNA: TGTGCCAGCAGCCAAGCTGGGAGCTCCTACAATGAGCAGTTCTTC. The receptor chain draws on TRBV14 and TRBJ2-1, with TRBD2 tentatively as D gene (5 bases match). The CDR3 sequence holds 15 residues, the cysteine and phenylalanine included. Only the CDR3 region is kept as DNA, spanning 45 bases read in frame from base 1. CDR1 and CDR2 were assigned from the germline V gene as SGHDN and FVKESK. The trim is 1 base for V and 0 bases for J, with a gap of 7 bases between the germline ends. Joined to the reference TRBV14 and TRBJ2-1 proteins, this CDR3 gives the full variable domain: EAGVTQFPSHSVIEKGQTVTLRCDPISGHDNLYWYRRVMGKEIKFLLHFVKESKQDESGMPNNRFLAERTGGTYSTLKVQPAELEDSGVYFCASSQAGSSYNEQFFGPGTRLTVL.